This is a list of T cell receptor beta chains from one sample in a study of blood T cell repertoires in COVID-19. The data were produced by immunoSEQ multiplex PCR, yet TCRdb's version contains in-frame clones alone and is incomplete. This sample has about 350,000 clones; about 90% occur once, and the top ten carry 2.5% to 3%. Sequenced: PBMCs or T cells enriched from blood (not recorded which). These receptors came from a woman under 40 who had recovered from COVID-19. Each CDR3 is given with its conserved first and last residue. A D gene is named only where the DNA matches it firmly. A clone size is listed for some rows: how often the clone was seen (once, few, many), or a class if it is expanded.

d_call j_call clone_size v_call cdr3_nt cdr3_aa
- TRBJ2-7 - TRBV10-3 TGTGCCATCAGTGAGGGAGGGGTCGAGCAGTACTTC CAISEGGVEQYF
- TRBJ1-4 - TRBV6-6 TGTGCCAGCAGTCCCGGTTTTGGGAGAACAACTAATGAAAAACTGTTTTTT CASSPGFGRTTNEKLFF
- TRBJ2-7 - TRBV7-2 TGTGCCAGCAGCCCGAGCGGGTACTACGAGCAGTACTTC CASSPSGYYEQYF
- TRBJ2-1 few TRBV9 TGTGCCAGCAGCTCCCCGGAAGGGGTGGATGAGCAGTTCTTC CASSSPEGVDEQFF
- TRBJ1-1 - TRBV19 TGTGCCAGTAGTATACCAAACACTGAAGCTTTCTTT CASSIPNTEAFF
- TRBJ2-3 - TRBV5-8 TGTGCCAGCAGAGTTCCGGGTGCAGATACGCAGTATTTT CASRVPGADTQYF
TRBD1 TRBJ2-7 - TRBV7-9 TGTGCCAGCAGCCGTCTTGGGACAGGGTTTTCCTACGAGCAGTACTTC CASSRLGTGFSYEQYF
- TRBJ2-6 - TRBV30 TGTGCCTGGAGCCTCGGGAGCTCTGGGGCCAACGTCCTGACTTTC CAWSLGSSGANVLTF
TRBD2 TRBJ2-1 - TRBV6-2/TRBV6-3 TGTGCCAGCAGCCCCAAGCGAGCGGGAGGGCCCGGTGAGCAGTTCTTC CASSPKRAGGPGEQFF
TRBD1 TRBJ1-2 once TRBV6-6 TGTGCCAGCAGTCCCAATAAGGGGACAGGAAACAACTATGGCTACACCTTC CASSPNKGTGNNYGYTF
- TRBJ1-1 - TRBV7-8 TGTGCCAGCAGCGCCCTGTCGGAGGGCCAAGGAAGGAACACTGAAGCTTTCTTT CASSALSEGQGRNTEAFF
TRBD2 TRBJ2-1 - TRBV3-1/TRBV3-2 TGTGCCAGCAGCCAAGAACCAGCGGGGGGGCGTAATGAGCAGTTCTTC CASSQEPAGGRNEQFF
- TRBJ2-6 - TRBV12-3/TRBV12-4 TGTGCCAGCAGTCCCAGTGGGGCCAACGTCCTGACTTTC CASSPSGANVLTF
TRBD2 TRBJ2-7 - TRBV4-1 TGCGCCAGCAGCCCAGGGACTAGCGGCGAGCAGTACTTC CASSPGTSGEQYF
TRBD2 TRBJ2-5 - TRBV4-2 TGTGCCAGCAGCCAAGATAATACGGGGGGGCCGGAGACCCAGTACTTC CASSQDNTGGPETQYF
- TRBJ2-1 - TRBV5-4 TGTGCCAGCAGCTTGGGTGTGACAAATTACAATGAGCAGTTCTTC CASSLGVTNYNEQFF
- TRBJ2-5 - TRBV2 TGTGCCAGCAGTCCTAGAACACCCAGAGAACAAGAGACCCAGTACTTC CASSPRTPREQETQYF
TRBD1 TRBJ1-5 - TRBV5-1 TGCGCCAGCAGCTTAGGACAGGACAATCAGCCCCAGCATTTT CASSLGQDNQPQHF
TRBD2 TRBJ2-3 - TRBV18 TGTGCCAGCTCAGGACTAGCGGGGGGCACAGATACGCAGTATTTT CASSGLAGGTDTQYF
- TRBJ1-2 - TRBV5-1 TGCGCCAGCAGATCGTTAACAGGGTTCTCTGGCTACACCTTC CASRSLTGFSGYTF
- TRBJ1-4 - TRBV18 TGTGCCAGCTCACCACAATCTCGGGGGAATGAAAAACTGTTTTTT CASSPQSRGNEKLFF
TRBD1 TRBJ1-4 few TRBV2 TGTGCCAGCAGCCGAGGACAGGTAGCTAATGAAAAACTGTTTTTT CASSRGQVANEKLFF
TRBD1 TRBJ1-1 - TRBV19 TGTGCCAGTAGTATAGATATAGGGACAGGGGTGAACACTGAAGCTTTCTTT CASSIDIGTGVNTEAFF
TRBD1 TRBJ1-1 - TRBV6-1 TGTGCCAGCAGTGAAGCAGACAGGGGAATGAACACTGAAGCTTTCTTT CASSEADRGMNTEAFF
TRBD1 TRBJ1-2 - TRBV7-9 TGTGCCAGCAGCCCGGGACAGACCCTATCTGGCTACACCTTC CASSPGQTLSGYTF
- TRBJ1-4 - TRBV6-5 TGTGCCAGCAGTTACCTACAGGGCGGCGAAAAACTGTTTTTT CASSYLQGGEKLFF
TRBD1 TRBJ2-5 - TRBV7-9 TGTGCCAGCAGTCTAGGGACAGGGTTGGAGACCCAGTACTTC CASSLGTGLETQYF
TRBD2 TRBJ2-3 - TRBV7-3 TGTGCCAGCAGCTCCCGTCTAGCGGGGTCCCAGGGAGATACGCAGTATTTT CASSSRLAGSQGDTQYF
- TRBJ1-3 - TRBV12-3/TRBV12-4 TGTGCCAGCAGTCAGGGAAACACCATATATTTT CASSQGNTIYF